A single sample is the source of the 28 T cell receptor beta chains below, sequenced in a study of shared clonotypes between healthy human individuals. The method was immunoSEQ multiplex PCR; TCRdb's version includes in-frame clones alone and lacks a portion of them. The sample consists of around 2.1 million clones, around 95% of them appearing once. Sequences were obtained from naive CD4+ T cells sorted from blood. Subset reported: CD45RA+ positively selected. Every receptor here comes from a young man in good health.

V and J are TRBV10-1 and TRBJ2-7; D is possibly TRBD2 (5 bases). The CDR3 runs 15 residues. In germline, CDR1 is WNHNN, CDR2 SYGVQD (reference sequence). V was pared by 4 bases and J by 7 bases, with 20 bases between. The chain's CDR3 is CASSVGSVPLCEQYF. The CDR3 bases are TGCGCCAGCAGTGTAGGTAGCGTTCCCTTATGTGAGCAGTACTTC.

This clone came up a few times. CDR3 nucleotides: TGCGCCAGCAGCCAAGAATACCATAGCGGGAGCGACAAAAACATTCAGTACTTC. This sequence encodes CASSQEYHSGSDKNIQYF. The chain recombines TRBV4-1 with TRBJ2-4; 9 bases line up with TRBD2. The junction had 9 bases not matched to a gene; V was cut back by 0 bases and J by 3 bases. Germline values: CDR1 MGHRA, CDR2 YSYEKL. The CDR3 contains 18 residues.

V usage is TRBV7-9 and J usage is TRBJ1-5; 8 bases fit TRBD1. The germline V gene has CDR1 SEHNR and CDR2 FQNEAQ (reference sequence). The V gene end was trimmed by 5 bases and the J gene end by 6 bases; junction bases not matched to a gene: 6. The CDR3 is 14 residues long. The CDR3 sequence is CASSPSTGGQPQHF. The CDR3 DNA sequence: TGTGCCAGCAGCCCAAGTACAGGGGGTCAGCCCCAGCATTTT.

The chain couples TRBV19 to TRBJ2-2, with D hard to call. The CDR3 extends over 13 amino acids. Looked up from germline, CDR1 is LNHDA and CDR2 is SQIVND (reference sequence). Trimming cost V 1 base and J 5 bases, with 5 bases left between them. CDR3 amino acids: CASSIVQTGELFF. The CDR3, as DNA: TGTGCCAGTAGTATAGTGCAGACCGGGGAGCTGTTTTTT.

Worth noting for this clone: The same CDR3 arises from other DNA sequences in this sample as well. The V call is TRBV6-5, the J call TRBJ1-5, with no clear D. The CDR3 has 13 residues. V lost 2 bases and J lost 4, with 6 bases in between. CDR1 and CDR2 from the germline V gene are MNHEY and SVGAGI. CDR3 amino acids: CASSYGVNQPQHF. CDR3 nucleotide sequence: TGTGCCAGCAGTTACGGAGTGAATCAGCCCCAGCATTTT.

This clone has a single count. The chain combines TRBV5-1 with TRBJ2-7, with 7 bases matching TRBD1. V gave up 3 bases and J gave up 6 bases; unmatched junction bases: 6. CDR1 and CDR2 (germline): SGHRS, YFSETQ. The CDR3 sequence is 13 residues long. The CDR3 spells CASSYSTGFEQYF. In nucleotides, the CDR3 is TGCGCCAGCAGCTACTCGACAGGGTTCGAGCAGTACTTC.

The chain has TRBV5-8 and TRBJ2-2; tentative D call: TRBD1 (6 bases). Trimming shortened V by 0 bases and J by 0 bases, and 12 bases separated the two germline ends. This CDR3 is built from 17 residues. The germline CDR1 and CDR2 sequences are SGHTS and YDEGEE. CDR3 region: CASSLGDRLPNTGELFF. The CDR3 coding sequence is TGTGCCAGCAGCTTGGGAGACAGGCTTCCGAACACCGGGGAGCTGTTTTTT.

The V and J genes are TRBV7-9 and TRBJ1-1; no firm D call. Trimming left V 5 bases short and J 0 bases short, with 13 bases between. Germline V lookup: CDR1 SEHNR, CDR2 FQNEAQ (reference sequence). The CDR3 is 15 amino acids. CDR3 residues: CASSPRGDMNTEAFF. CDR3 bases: TGTGCCAGCAGCCCCCGGGGAGATATGAACACTGAAGCTTTCTTT.

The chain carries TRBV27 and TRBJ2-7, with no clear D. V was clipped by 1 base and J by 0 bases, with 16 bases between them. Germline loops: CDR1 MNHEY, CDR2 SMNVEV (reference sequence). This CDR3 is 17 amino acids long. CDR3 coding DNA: TGTGCCAGCAGTTTATTTGCCGTATCCTCTATCTCCTACGAGCAGTACTTC. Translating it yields CASSLFAVSSISYEQYF.

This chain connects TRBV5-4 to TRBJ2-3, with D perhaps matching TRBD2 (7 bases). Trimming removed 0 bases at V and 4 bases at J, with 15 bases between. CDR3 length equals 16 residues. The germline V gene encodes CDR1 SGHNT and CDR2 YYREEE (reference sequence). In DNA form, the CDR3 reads TGTGCCAGCAGCTTGGGTCGGGGGGCCGGCCCAGATACGCAGTATTTT. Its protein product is CASSLGRGAGPDTQYF.

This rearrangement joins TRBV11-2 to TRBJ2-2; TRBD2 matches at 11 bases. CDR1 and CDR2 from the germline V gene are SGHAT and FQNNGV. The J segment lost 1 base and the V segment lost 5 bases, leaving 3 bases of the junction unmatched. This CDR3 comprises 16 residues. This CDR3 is CASSVTSGGNTGELFF. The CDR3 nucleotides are TGTGCCAGCAGCGTAACTAGCGGGGGGAACACCGGGGAGCTGTTTTTT. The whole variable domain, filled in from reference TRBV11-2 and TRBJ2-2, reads EAGVAQSPRYKIIEKRQSVAFWCNPISGHATLYWYQQILGQGPKLLIQFQNNGVVDDSQLPKDRFSAERLKGVDSTLKIQPAKLEDSAVYLCASSVTSGGNTGELFFGEGSRLTVL.

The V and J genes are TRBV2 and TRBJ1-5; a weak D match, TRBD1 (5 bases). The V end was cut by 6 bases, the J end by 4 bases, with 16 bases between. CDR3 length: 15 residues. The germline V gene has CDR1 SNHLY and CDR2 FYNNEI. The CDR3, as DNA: TGTGCCAGCAGCTTTGGGGGGGTGGGAAATCAGCCCCAGCATTTT. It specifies CASSFGGVGNQPQHF.

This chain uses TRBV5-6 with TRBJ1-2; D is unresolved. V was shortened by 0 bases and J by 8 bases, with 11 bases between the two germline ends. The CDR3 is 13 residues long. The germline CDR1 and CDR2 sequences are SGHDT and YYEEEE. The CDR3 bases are TGTGCCAGCAGCTTGGGAAGCACTGGCGGCTACACCTTC. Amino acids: CASSLGSTGGYTF.

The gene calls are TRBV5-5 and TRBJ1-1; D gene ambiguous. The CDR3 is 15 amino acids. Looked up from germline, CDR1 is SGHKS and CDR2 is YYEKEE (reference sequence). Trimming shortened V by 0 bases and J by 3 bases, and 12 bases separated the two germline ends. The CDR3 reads CASSLVAGMDTEAFF. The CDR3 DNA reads TGTGCCAGCAGCTTGGTCGCGGGGATGGACACTGAAGCTTTCTTT.

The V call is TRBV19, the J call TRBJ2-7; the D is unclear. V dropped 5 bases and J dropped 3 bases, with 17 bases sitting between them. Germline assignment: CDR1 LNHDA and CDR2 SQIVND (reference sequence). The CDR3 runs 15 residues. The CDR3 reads CASSLRTTAIYEQYF. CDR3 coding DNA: TGTGCCAGTAGTTTAAGAACGACGGCTATCTACGAGCAGTACTTC.

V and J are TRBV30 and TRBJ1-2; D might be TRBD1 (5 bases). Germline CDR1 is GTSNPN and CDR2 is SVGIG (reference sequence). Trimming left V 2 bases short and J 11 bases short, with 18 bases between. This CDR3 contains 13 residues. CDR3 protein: CAWSPGTALVYTF. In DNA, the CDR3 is TGTGCCTGGAGTCCCGGGACGGCACTGGTGTACACCTTC.

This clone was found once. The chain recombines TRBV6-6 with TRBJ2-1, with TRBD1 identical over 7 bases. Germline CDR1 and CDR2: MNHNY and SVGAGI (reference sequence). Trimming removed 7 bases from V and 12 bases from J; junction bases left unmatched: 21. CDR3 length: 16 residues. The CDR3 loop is CASKNVRDSPRSGQFF. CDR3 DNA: TGTGCCAGCAAAAATGTACGGGACAGTCCAAGAAGTGGGCAGTTCTTC.

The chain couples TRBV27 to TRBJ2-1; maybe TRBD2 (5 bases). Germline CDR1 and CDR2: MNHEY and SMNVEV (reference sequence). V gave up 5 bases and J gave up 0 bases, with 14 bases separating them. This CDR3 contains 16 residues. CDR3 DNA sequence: TGTGCCAGCAGTCCATATCAGAGGGCCTCCTACAATGAGCAGTTCTTC. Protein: CASSPYQRASYNEQFF.

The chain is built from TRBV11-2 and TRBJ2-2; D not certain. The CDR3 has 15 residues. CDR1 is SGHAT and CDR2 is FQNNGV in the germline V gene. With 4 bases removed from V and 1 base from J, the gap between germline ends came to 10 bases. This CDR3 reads CASSYRQENTGELFF. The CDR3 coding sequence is TGTGCCAGCAGCTACCGGCAGGAGAACACCGGGGAGCTGTTTTTT.

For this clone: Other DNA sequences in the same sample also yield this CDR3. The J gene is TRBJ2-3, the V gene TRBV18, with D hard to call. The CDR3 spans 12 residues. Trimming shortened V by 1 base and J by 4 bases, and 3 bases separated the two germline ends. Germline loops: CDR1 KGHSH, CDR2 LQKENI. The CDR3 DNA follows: TGTGCCAGCTCACCACTTGCAGATACGCAGTATTTT. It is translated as CASSPLADTQYF.

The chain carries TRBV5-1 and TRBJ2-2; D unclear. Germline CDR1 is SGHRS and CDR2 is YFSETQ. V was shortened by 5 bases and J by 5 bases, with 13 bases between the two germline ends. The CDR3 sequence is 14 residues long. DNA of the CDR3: TGCGCCAGCAGTCCCCCCACAACAACCGGGGAGCTGTTTTTT. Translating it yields CASSPPTTTGELFF. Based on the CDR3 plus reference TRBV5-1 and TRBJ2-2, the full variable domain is KAGVTQTPRYLIKTRGQQVTLSCSPISGHRSVSWYQQTPGQGLQFLFEYFSETQRNKGNFPGRFSGRQFSNSRSEMNVSTLELGDSALYLCASSPPTTTGELFFGEGSRLTVL.

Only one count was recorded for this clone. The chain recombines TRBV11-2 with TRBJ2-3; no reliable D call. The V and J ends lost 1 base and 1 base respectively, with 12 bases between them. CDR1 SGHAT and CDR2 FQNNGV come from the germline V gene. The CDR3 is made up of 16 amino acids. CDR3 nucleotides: TGTGCCAGCAGCTTAGCATTGAACGGTGGCACAGATACGCAGTATTTT. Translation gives CASSLALNGGTDTQYF.

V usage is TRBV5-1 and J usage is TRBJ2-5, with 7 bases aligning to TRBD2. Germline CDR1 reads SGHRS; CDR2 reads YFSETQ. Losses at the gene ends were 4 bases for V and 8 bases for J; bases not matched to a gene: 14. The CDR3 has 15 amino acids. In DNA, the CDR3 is TGCGCCAGCAGCCTCTCTAGCGGCTTGGCGGGTACCCAGTACTTC. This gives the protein CASSLSSGLAGTQYF. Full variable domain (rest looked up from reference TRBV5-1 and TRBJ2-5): KAGVTQTPRYLIKTRGQQVTLSCSPISGHRSVSWYQQTPGQGLQFLFEYFSETQRNKGNFPGRFSGRQFSNSRSEMNVSTLELGDSALYLCASSLSSGLAGTQYFGPGTRLLVL.

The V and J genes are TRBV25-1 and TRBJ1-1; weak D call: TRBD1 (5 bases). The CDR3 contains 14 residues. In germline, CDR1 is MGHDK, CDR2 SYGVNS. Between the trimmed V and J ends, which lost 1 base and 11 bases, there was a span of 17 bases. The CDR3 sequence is CASSESGRVGEAFF. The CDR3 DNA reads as TGTGCCAGCAGTGAATCGGGCAGGGTGGGCGAGGCTTTCTTT.

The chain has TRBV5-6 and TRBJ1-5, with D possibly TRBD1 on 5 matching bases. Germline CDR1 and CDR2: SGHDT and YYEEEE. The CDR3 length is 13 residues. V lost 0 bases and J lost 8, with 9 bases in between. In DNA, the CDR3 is TGTGCCAGCAGCTTGGGGCTGGGGGAGCCCCAGCATTTT. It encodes CASSLGLGEPQHF.

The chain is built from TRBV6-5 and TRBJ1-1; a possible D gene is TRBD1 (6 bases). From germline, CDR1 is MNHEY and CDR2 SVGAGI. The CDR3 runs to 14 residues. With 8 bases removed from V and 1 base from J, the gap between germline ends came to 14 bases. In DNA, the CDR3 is TGTGCCAGCCGCTTGTTGGGACAGAACACTGAAGCTTTCTTT. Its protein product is CASRLLGQNTEAFF.

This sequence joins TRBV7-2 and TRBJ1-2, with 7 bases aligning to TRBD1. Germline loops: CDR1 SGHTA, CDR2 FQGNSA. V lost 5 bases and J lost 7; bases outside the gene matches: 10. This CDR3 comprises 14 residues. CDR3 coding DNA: TGTGCCAGCAGCCCCCGACAGGGACGGGGTGGCTACACCTTC. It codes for CASSPRQGRGGYTF.

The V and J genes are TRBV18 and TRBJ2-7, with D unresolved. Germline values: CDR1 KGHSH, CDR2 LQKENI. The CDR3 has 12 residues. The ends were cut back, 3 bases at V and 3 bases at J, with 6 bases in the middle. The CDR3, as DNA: TGTGCCAGCTCACCCTGGAGCTACGAGCAGTACTTC. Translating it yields CASSPWSYEQYF.